The 9 T cell receptor beta chains reported below all come from one sample, sequenced in a study of blood T cell repertoires in COVID-19. Measured with immunoSEQ multiplex PCR; TCRdb has only the in-frame clones, and not every one. This table has 150,000 to 200,000 clones, approximately 83% appearing once. The source material was peripheral blood. Every receptor here comes from a man aged 45-65 years with active or convalescent COVID-19.

The CDR3 nucleotides read TGTGCCAGCAGTGAGGGGCGTGGGGACGAGCAGTACTTC. This sequence encodes CASSEGRGDEQYF. V gene TRBV2 combines with J gene TRBJ2-7; possible D gene TRBD1, 5 bases. Looked up from germline, CDR1 is SNHLY and CDR2 is FYNNEI. CDR3 size: 13 residues. V was pared by 3 bases and J by 5 bases, with 11 bases between.

The J gene is TRBJ2-7, the V gene TRBV7-2, with 9 bases that match TRBD2. This CDR3 spans 15 amino acids. Germline values: CDR1 SGHTA, CDR2 FQGNSA. The trim removed 5 bases at V and 5 bases at J, leaving 10 bases unmatched. CDR3 region: CASSLSSGSAHEQYF. The CDR3 DNA reads as TGTGCCAGCAGCCTAAGTAGCGGGAGCGCCCACGAGCAGTACTTC.

The J gene is TRBJ2-3, the V gene TRBV4-3; 9 nucleotides agree with TRBD2. The junction had 3 bases not matched to a gene; V was cut back by 1 base and J by 1 base. The CDR3 contains 16 residues. The V gene's germline CDR1 is LGHNA and CDR2 YSLEER. This chain's CDR3 is CASSQVSSGGTDTQYF. In DNA form, the CDR3 reads TGCGCCAGCAGCCAAGTATCTAGCGGGGGCACAGATACGCAGTATTTT.

This clone was observed a few times. The chain recombines TRBV5-1 with TRBJ2-1; 9 bases are shared with TRBD1. Trimming removed 4 bases from V and 5 bases from J; junction bases left unmatched: 10. CDR1 and CDR2 from the germline V gene are SGHRS and YFSETQ. This CDR3 spans 16 amino acids. The CDR3 nucleotides are TGCGCCAGCAGCGAGGGGACAGGGCCAAACAACAATGAGCAGTTCTTC. This codes for CASSEGTGPNNNEQFF.

The genes are TRBV3-1 (or the pseudogene TRBV3-2) and TRBJ1-2; 9 bases match TRBD1. The germline CDR1 and CDR2 sequences are LGHDT and YNNKEL (reference sequence). The CDR3 contains 13 residues. J was trimmed by 8 bases and V by 6 bases; bases with no gene match: 7. Written as DNA, the CDR3 is TGTGCCAGCAGTACACAGGGGGCGCGGGGCTACACCTTC. It codes for CASSTQGARGYTF.

Of note for this clone: The same CDR3 can be traced to other DNA sequences in this sample. J is TRBJ2-1 and V is TRBV9; 10 positions agree with TRBD2. Germline CDR1 SGDLS, CDR2 YYNGEE. The CDR3 totals 13 residues. V lost 1 base to trimming and J lost 8 bases; unmatched junction nucleotides: 0. This CDR3 reads CASSVLAGDEQFF. The CDR3 DNA is TGTGCCAGCAGCGTACTAGCGGGGGATGAGCAGTTCTTC.

The genes are TRBV20-1 and TRBJ1-1; possible D gene TRBD1, 5 bases. The CDR3 has 11 residues. CDR1 and CDR2 (germline): DFQATT, SNEGSKA (reference sequence). The V end lost 5 bases, the J end lost 3 bases, and 7 bases lay between the germline ends. CDR3 loop: CSAARDTEAFF. The CDR3 coding sequence is TGCAGTGCTGCCAGGGACACTGAAGCTTTCTTT.

The V and J genes are TRBV30 and TRBJ2-2, with TRBD2 matching 11 bases. Germline trimming cut 4 bases from V and 3 bases from J; bases unmatched to any gene: 7. CDR1 and CDR2 (germline): GTSNPN, SVGIG (reference sequence). This CDR3 contains 16 residues. The CDR3 nucleotides are TGTGCCTGGAAGGCTAGCGGGAGGTTTTACACCGGGGAGCTGTTTTTT. Translating gives CAWKASGRFYTGELFF.

CDR3 bases: TGTGCCTGGAGTGCAGACAGGCTTAGAACCGGGGAGCTGTTTTTT. As protein: CAWSADRLRTGELFF. V is TRBV30 and J is TRBJ2-2, with D possibly matching TRBD1 (6 bases). V was shortened by 1 base and J by 5 bases, with 14 bases between the two germline ends. CDR3 length equals 15 residues. The germline V gene encodes CDR1 GTSNPN and CDR2 SVGIG (reference sequence).